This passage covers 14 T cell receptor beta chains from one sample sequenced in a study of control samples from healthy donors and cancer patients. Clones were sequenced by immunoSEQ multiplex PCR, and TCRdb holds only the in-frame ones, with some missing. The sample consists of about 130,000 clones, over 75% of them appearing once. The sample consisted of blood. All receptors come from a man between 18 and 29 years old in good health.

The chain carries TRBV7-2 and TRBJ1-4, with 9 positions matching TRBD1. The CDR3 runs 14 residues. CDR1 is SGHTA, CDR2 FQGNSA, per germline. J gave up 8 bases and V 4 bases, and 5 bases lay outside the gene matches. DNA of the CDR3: TGTGCCAGCAGCTCCCGGGACAGGGAAGAAAAACTGTTTTTT. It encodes CASSSRDREEKLFF.

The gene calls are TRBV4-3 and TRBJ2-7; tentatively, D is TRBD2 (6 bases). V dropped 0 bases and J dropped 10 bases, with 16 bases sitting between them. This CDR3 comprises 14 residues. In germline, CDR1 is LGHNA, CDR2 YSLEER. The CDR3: CASSQDFGLTNQYF. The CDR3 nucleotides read TGCGCCAGCAGCCAAGATTTCGGACTAACGAACCAGTACTTC.

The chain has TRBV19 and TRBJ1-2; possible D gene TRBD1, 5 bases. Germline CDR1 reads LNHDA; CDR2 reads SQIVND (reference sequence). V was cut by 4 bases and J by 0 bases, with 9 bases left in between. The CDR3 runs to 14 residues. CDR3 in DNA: TGTGCCAGTAGTAATGACAGACCTAACTATGGCTACACCTTC. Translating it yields CASSNDRPNYGYTF.

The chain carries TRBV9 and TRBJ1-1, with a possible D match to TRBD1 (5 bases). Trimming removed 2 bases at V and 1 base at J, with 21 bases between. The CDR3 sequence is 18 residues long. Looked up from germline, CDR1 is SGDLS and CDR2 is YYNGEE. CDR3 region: CASSVSTPPSGWNTEAFF. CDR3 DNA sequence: TGTGCCAGCAGCGTTTCCACCCCCCCCTCAGGGTGGAACACTGAAGCTTTCTTT.

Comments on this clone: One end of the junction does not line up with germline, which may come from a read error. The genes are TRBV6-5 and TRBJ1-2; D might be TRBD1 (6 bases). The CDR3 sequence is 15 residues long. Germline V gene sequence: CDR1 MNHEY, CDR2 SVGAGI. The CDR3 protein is CAGSYEGGIRRGYTF. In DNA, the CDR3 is TGTGCCGGCAGTTACGAGGGGGGTATAAGGCGAGGCTACACCTTC.

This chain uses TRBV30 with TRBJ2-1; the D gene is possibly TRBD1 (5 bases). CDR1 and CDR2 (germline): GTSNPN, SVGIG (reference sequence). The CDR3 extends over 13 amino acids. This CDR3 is CARESQGWNEQFF. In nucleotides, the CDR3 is TGTGCGCGAGAGTCCCAGGGATGGAATGAGCAGTTCTTC.

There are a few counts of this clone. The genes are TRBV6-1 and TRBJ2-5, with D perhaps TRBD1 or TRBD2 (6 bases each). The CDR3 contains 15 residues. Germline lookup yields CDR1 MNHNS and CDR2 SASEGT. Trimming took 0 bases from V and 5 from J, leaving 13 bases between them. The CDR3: CASSEAVTGRETQYF. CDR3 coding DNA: TGTGCCAGCAGTGAAGCGGTAACAGGGAGGGAGACCCAGTACTTC.

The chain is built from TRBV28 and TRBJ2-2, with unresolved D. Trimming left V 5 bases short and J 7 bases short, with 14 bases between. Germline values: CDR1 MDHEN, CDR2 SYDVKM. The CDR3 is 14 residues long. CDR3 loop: CASSPPENRGELFF. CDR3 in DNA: TGTGCCAGCAGTCCGCCTGAGAACCGCGGGGAGCTGTTTTTT.

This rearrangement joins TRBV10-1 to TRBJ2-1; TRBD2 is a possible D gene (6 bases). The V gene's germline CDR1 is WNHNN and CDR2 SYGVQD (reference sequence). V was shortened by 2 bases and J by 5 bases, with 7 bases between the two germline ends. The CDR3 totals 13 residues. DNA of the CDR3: TGCGCCAGCAGTGAGCGGGAGAACAATGAGCAGTTCTTC. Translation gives CASSERENNEQFF.

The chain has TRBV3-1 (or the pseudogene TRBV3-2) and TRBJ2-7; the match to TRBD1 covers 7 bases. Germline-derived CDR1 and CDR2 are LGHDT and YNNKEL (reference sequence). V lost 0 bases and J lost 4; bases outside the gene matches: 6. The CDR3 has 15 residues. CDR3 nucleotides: TGTGCCAGCAGCCAAGATCCAGGGGGTGCGTACGAGCAGTACTTC. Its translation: CASSQDPGGAYEQYF.

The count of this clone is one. CDR3 bases: TGTGCCAGCAGGGTGAACACTGAAGCTTTCTTT. Translation: CASRVNTEAFF. The gene calls are TRBV28 and TRBJ1-1; D gene uncertain. The CDR3 sequence is 11 residues long. Germline CDR1 is MDHEN and CDR2 is SYDVKM. Trimming removed 6 bases at V and 0 bases at J, with 2 bases between.

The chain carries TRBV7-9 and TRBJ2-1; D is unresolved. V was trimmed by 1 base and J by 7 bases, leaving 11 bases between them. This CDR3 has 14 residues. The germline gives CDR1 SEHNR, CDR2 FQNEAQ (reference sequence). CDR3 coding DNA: TGTGCCAGCAGCTTAGGGAGCGCCGGGAATGAGCAGTTCTTC. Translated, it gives CASSLGSAGNEQFF.

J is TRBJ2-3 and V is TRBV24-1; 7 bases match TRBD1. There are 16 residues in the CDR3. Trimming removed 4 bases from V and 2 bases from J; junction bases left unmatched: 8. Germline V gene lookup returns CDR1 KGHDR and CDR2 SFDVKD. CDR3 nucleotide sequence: TGTGCCACCAGTGACCCCTCGACAGGGCTCACAGATACGCAGTATTTT. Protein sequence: CATSDPSTGLTDTQYF.

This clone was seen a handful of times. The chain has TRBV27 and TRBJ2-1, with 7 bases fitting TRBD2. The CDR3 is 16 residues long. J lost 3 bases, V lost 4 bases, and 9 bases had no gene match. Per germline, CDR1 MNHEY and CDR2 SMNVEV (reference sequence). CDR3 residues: CASSSPSGAFYNEQFF. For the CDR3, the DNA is TGTGCCAGCAGTTCGCCTAGCGGAGCCTTCTACAATGAGCAGTTCTTC.